Sequencing of this T cell receptor (beta chain) was carried out in a study of blood T cell repertoires in COVID-19. Study background: From the United States, Italy and Spain came samples of acute and convalescent COVID-19. From T cells, B-cell-depleted T cells, or PBMCs came the material, which was cDNA or gDNA.

In the study's own analysis: Nucleated cell number was recorded as an estimate derived from reference gene primer amplification. Here immunoSEQ multiplex PCR was the method, and the copy in TCRdb shows in-frame clones only, minus some. V and J calls plus clone size are reproduced from that table; the DNA served to infer D and trimming. The sample contains roughly 140,000 clones, more than 85% of which appear only once. The germline CDR1 and CDR2 sequences are MNHEY and SVGAGI. The CDR3 covers 14 residues. The trim removed 6 bases at V and 7 bases at J, leaving 9 bases unmatched. Input material: peripheral blood. The chain has TRBV6-5 and TRBJ2-1, with 7 bases lining up with TRBD2. The TCR was taken from a woman aged 70-85 years with acute or convalescent COVID-19. CDR3 loop: CASREGTIRNEQFF. The CDR3 region has the DNA TGTGCCAGCAGGGAGGGGACTATAAGGAATGAGCAGTTCTTC.